Each of the 12 T cell receptor beta chains below was sequenced from the same sample in a study of Graves' ophthalmopathy and Graves' hyperthyroidism (dated by TCRdb to 2016 to 2019). Instrument used: Illumina HiSeq 2000. TCR beta CDR3 regions were amplified from RNA transcripts for repertoire sequencing. The first round was an RT-PCR using HTBI primers with the Qiagen OneStep RT-PCR kit, and this first round was followed by a second-round multiplex PCR, then size selection and purification. TCRdb itself trimmed the public reads at Q25 with fastp, ran MiXCR and retained productive beta chains. Rows are unified per CDR3 protein, each entry keeping the most common DNA and genes. The sample table records 200,000 to 250,000 distinct CDR3 sequences; 20% to 25% of these occur just once. Roughly 40% of the sample belongs to the ten largest clones. The source material was peripheral blood. These receptors were taken from a woman between 50 and 59 years old with Graves' ophthalmopathy. Donor details come from another sample of the same person, matched by shared clones.

This clonotype has a count of ten or more. This rearrangement joins TRBV20-1 to TRBJ2-7; unclear D gene. V was clipped by 1 base and J by 2 bases, with 9 bases between them. Germline V gene sequence: CDR1 DFQATT, CDR2 SNEGSKA (reference sequence). CDR3 length: 13 amino acids. CDR3 in amino acids: CSARGGLTYEQYF. CDR3 coding DNA: TGCAGTGCTAGAGGGGGATTAACCTACGAGCAGTACTTC.

This clonotype was found many times. A much larger clone is a single base away; this may be a read error. The genes are TRBV6-1 and TRBJ1-5, with 10 bases lining up with TRBD1. There are 15 residues in the CDR3. Germline-derived CDR1 and CDR2 are MNHNS and SASEGT. DNA of the CDR3: TGTGCCAGCAGACAGACAGGGGGCGGGCATCAGCCCCAGCGTTTT. Translated: CASRQTGGGHQPQRF.

The V call is TRBV12-3 or TRBV12-4, the J call TRBJ2-5; 10 positions match TRBD1. CDR3 length: 14 amino acids. V dropped 5 bases and J dropped 4; count of bases not matched to a gene: 4. The chain's CDR3 is CASSIRTGGETQYF. The CDR3 DNA sequence: TGTGCCAGCAGTATCAGGACAGGGGGAGAGACCCAGTACTTC.

The rearrangement links TRBV12-3 or TRBV12-4 to TRBJ2-5, with a possible D match to TRBD1 (6 bases). Deletions cut 6 bases from V and 7 bases from J, with 18 bases between. There are 14 residues in the CDR3. The CDR3 nucleotides are TGTGCCAGCAGACGCGGCAACATAGGGGGGACCCAGTACTTC. Residues: CASRRGNIGGTQYF.

This chain uses TRBV12-3 or TRBV12-4 with TRBJ2-7; the D gene is possibly TRBD2 (5 bases). The V and J ends lost 6 bases and 11 bases respectively, with 17 bases between them. This CDR3 contains 12 residues. The CDR3 protein is CASRLPGGVEYF. CDR3 nucleotide sequence: TGTGCCAGCAGACTGCCTGGAGGAGTGGAGTACTTC.

This clonotype was observed a handful of times. The chain combines TRBV11-3 with TRBJ2-2, with D possibly matching TRBD2 (5 bases). CDR3 length equals 15 residues. V lost 5 bases, J lost 3 bases, and 13 bases lay in between. Germline V gene sequence: CDR1 SGHNT, CDR2 YENEEA. In nucleotides, the CDR3 is TGTGCCAGCAGCGCGCATGGGAGTGACACCGGGGAGCTGTTTTTT. Amino acids: CASSAHGSDTGELFF.

The chain recombines TRBV30 with TRBJ1-5; D possibly corresponds to TRBD1 (5 bases). This CDR3 has 16 residues. The V gene lost 2 bases and the J gene lost 0 bases, with 14 bases spanning the gap. Germline CDR1 is GTSNPN and CDR2 is SVGIG (reference sequence). Here the CDR3 reads CAWSKLGAYSNQPQHF. The CDR3 region has the DNA TGTGCCTGGAGTAAGCTCGGGGCATATAGCAATCAGCCCCAGCATTTT.

This clonotype was seen repeatedly, ten times or more. The V call is TRBV28, the J call TRBJ2-7, with a weak D call TRBD2 (6 bases). V lost 5 bases and J lost 6, with 17 bases in between. The CDR3 totals 14 residues. Looked up from germline, CDR1 is MDHEN and CDR2 is SYDVKM. The CDR3: CASSRPEGLREQYF. The CDR3 bases are TGTGCCAGCAGTCGGCCGGAGGGGTTGCGCGAGCAGTACTTC.

This clonotype was recorded many times. The chain is built from TRBV12-3 or TRBV12-4 and TRBJ1-5; 7 nucleotides line up with TRBD1. The length of the CDR3 is 14 residues. J lost 7 bases, V lost 6 bases, and 9 bases had no gene match. CDR3 bases: TGTGCCAGCAGGCCAACAGGGGACGGCCAGCCCCAGCATTTT. It is translated as CASRPTGDGQPQHF.

Ten or more counts support this clonotype. V is TRBV18 and J is TRBJ1-3, with D hard to call. There are 14 residues in the CDR3. V shed 3 bases and J shed 0 bases, with 6 bases lying between them. Germline V gene sequence: CDR1 KGHSH, CDR2 LQKENI. The DNA of the CDR3 is TGTGCCAGCTCACCGACGGACTCTGGAAACACCATATATTTT. Protein: CASSPTDSGNTIYF.

Ten or more counts support this clonotype. V gene TRBV6-1 combines with J gene TRBJ2-6; D uncertain. Trimming shortened V by 1 base and J by 4 bases, and 5 bases separated the two germline ends. From germline, CDR1 is MNHNS and CDR2 SASEGT. CDR3 length equals 14 residues. CDR3 coding DNA: TGTGCCAGCAGTGAAGGAGTGGGGGCCAACGTCCTGACTTTC. It is translated as CASSEGVGANVLTF.

The rearrangement joins TRBV10-1 to TRBJ2-7; 8 bases agree with TRBD2. V dropped 5 bases and J dropped 2; count of bases not matched to a gene: 5. This CDR3 region has 14 residues. Germline V gene sequence: CDR1 WNHNN, CDR2 SYGVQD (reference sequence). As DNA, the CDR3 is TGCGCCAGCAGTTTGGTAGCGGGACCCTACGAGCAGTACTTC. Translated: CASSLVAGPYEQYF.